This paragraph covers one TCR beta chain sequence. No antigen is known for it. At the time of sampling, donors were nominally healthy, though unrecorded immune exposures were likely. V dropped 4 bases and J dropped 3 bases, with 13 bases sitting between them. CDR1 and CDR2 from the germline V gene are SQVTM and ANQGSEA. The length of the CDR3 is 13 residues. Researchers ran the PCR with 60 Vbeta and 13 Jbeta primers. Only in-frame clones appear in the TCRdb table, and some are missing; sequencing was by immunoSEQ multiplex PCR. The table has under 170,000 clones, 79% seen once. These data originate in a study of cytomegalovirus exposure and HLA in healthy donors. Points from the study as a whole: Rare sequences made up most TCRs, while some public TCRs were found in many donors. Across donors, sequencing depth was assumed by presence/absence analyses to be roughly uniform.

This sequence originates from a human donor in good health. J is TRBJ2-7 and V is TRBV29-1; tentative D call: TRBD1 (7 bases). Sequencing used PBMCs. CDR3 sequence (DNA): TGCAGCGTTGGATCCAGGGGGGACTACGAGCAGTACTTC. It codes for CSVGSRGDYEQYF.